Below are 28 T cell receptor beta chains sequenced from a single sample in a study of OX40 agonist ivuxolimab in advanced cancers. TCRdb's copy holds only in-frame clones and misses some; the assay was immunoSEQ multiplex PCR. This table has around 68,000 clones, around 86% appearing once. This specimen was CD4+ or CD8+ T cells sorted from blood, taken in a trial of the OX40 agonist ivuxolimab. The receptors stem from an adult with an advanced solid tumor such as melanoma, head and neck, liver or kidney cancer.

The chain is built from TRBV30 and TRBJ1-1; D unclear. The CDR3 runs 10 residues. V lost 4 bases and J lost 7, with 7 bases in between. From germline, CDR1 is GTSNPN and CDR2 SVGIG (reference sequence). DNA for the CDR3: TGTGCCTGGAAGACCAATGAAGCTTTCTTT. Protein product: CAWKTNEAFF. The full variable domain, completed using reference TRBV30 and TRBJ1-1, is SQTIHQWPATLVQPVGSPLSLECTVEGTSNPNLYWYRQAAGRGLQLLFYSVGIGQISSEVPQNLSASRPQDRQFILSSKKLLLSDSGFYLCAWKTNEAFFGQGTRLTVV.

V is TRBV6-6 and J is TRBJ2-1; D is possibly TRBD2 (6 bases). The CDR3 sequence is 15 residues long. Per the germline V gene, CDR1 is MNHNY and CDR2 is SVGAGI (reference sequence). The V and J ends lost 2 bases and 10 bases respectively, with 18 bases between them. CDR3 nucleotides: TGTGCCAGCAGTTACCCTAGCGCGGGTCCGGGGGAGCAGTTCTTC. It yields the protein CASSYPSAGPGEQFF.

The gene calls are TRBV5-6 and TRBJ2-1; D may be TRBD1 (6 bases). Germline V gene sequence: CDR1 SGHDT, CDR2 YYEEEE. The V gene lost 4 bases and the J gene lost 7 bases, with 18 bases spanning the gap. CDR3 length equals 15 residues. The CDR3 spells CASSTSGQGLNEQFF. In DNA, the CDR3 is TGTGCCAGCAGCACCTCAGGGCAGGGGCTGAATGAGCAGTTCTTC.

The chain carries TRBV6-6 and TRBJ1-4; 7 bases agree with TRBD1. Germline lookup yields CDR1 MNHNY and CDR2 SVGAGI (reference sequence). The CDR3 totals 14 residues. Trimming removed 7 bases from V and 2 bases from J; junction bases left unmatched: 4. CDR3 amino acids: CASNRQGTNEKLFF. The CDR3 region has the DNA TGTGCCAGCAATCGACAGGGCACTAATGAAAAACTGTTTTTT.

The V call is TRBV6-1, the J call TRBJ1-2; perhaps TRBD1 as D (6 bases). This CDR3 comprises 16 residues. Germline lookup yields CDR1 MNHNS and CDR2 SASEGT. V dropped 6 bases and J dropped 2 bases, with 19 bases sitting between them. The CDR3 reads CASREQGGVVNYGYTF. The DNA of the CDR3 is TGTGCCAGCAGGGAACAGGGAGGGGTAGTGAACTATGGCTACACCTTC.

The rearrangement links TRBV6-5 to TRBJ2-7; D gene uncertain. V lost 5 bases to trimming and J lost 7 bases, with 9 bases between them. This CDR3 contains 11 residues. CDR1 and CDR2 (germline): MNHEY, SVGAGI. The CDR3 DNA reads as TGTGCCAGCAGTCACAATTCAGAGCAGTACTTC. This codes for CASSHNSEQYF.

This sequence joins TRBV30 and TRBJ2-7; 7 nucleotides agree with TRBD1. After removal of 2 bases from V and 2 bases from J, the junction contained 6 bases not matched to a gene. This CDR3 has 14 residues. The V gene's germline CDR1 is GTSNPN and CDR2 SVGIG (reference sequence). Written as DNA, the CDR3 is TGTGCCTGGAGTCCCGGGACAGCCACCTACGAGCAGTACTTC. Translated: CAWSPGTATYEQYF.

This chain links TRBV14 with TRBJ2-7, with TRBD1 as a possible D gene (6 bases). From germline, CDR1 is SGHDN and CDR2 FVKESK. Trimming cost V 1 base and J 3 bases, with 16 bases left between them. The CDR3 extends over 16 amino acids. Here the CDR3 reads CASSQGGLQGDYEQYF. The CDR3 DNA reads as TGTGCCAGCAGCCAAGGGGGCTTACAGGGCGACTACGAGCAGTACTTC.

A few counts support this clone. The chain employs TRBV10-1 and TRBJ1-6, with 7 nucleotides matching TRBD1. J gave up 6 bases and V 10 bases, and 15 bases lay outside the gene matches. The germline V gene has CDR1 WNHNN and CDR2 SYGVQD (reference sequence). The CDR3 length is 16 residues. This CDR3 is CATPRRTGRRNSPLHF. The CDR3 DNA sequence: TGCGCCACCCCCCGCCGGACAGGACGGCGTAATTCACCCCTCCACTTT.

V and J are TRBV10-3 and TRBJ1-3, with D uncertain. The CDR3 runs 16 residues. Germline values: CDR1 ENHRY, CDR2 SYGVKD. Between the trimmed V and J ends, which lost 4 bases and 3 bases, there was a span of 16 bases. CDR3 DNA sequence: TGTGCCATCAGTGGAAGTAACCGGGGAGTTGGAAACACCATATATTTT. Amino acids: CAISGSNRGVGNTIYF.

The chain links TRBV6-5 to TRBJ1-2; the D is unclear. This CDR3 is 12 amino acids long. With 4 bases removed from V and 7 bases from J, the gap between germline ends came to 10 bases. Germline assignment: CDR1 MNHEY and CDR2 SVGAGI. CDR3 region: CASSSKRRGYTF. The CDR3 DNA is TGTGCCAGCAGTTCGAAACGGCGTGGCTACACCTTC.

The J gene is TRBJ2-1, the V gene TRBV7-2; 8 bases agree with TRBD2. J lost 0 bases, V lost 6 bases, and 10 bases had no gene match. Germline CDR1 SGHTA, CDR2 FQGNSA. There are 17 residues in the CDR3. Here the CDR3 DNA reads TGTGCCAGCAGACTCGGGGGGGTCGAAGGCTCCTACAATGAGCAGTTCTTC. Translating it yields CASRLGGVEGSYNEQFF.

The J gene is TRBJ2-1, the V gene TRBV9, with D perhaps matching TRBD2 (7 bases). Trimming left V 0 bases short and J 7 bases short, with 20 bases between. The CDR3 totals 17 residues. Germline lookup yields CDR1 SGDLS and CDR2 YYNGEE. Written as DNA, the CDR3 is TGTGCCAGCAGCGTAGGGACTGGCGGGGGCGAACTAAATGAGCAGTTCTTC. It translates to CASSVGTGGGELNEQFF.

Note on this clone: The junction shows a germline mismatch at one end, possibly a read error. The CDR3, as DNA: TGTGCCAGCAGCCTAGAGGCCGGGGGGCGGAACATTCAGTACTTC. Protein sequence: CASSLEAGGRNIQYF. The chain couples TRBV11-2 to TRBJ2-4; a possible D gene is TRBD2 (7 bases). This CDR3 contains 15 residues. Looked up from germline, CDR1 is SGHAT and CDR2 is FQNNGV. The full variable domain, with the rest looked up from reference TRBV11-2 and TRBJ2-4, is EAGVAQSPRYKIIEKRQSVAFWCNPISGHATLYWYQQILGQGPKLLIQFQNNGVVDDSQLPKDRFSAERLKGVDSTLKIQPAKLEDSAVYLCASSLEAGGRNIQYFGAGTRLSVL.

The genes are TRBV6-6 and TRBJ2-6; D ambiguous. The V end was cut by 4 bases, the J end by 1 base, with 5 bases between. Germline values: CDR1 MNHNY, CDR2 SVGAGI (reference sequence). The CDR3 spans 14 residues. CDR3 nucleotide sequence: TGTGCCAGCAGTTCTACGTCTGGGGCCAACGTCCTGACTTTC. This sequence encodes CASSSTSGANVLTF.

This chain uses TRBV5-5 with TRBJ1-3, with D uncertain. The germline CDR1 and CDR2 sequences are SGHKS and YYEKEE (reference sequence). The V gene lost 0 bases and the J gene lost 4 bases, with 2 bases spanning the gap. CDR3 length: 12 amino acids. The CDR3 spells CASSLDGNTIYF. The CDR3 DNA follows: TGTGCCAGCAGCTTGGACGGAAACACCATATATTTT.

Only a few counts were recorded for this clone. V usage is TRBV7-9 and J usage is TRBJ1-3; D is ambiguous. Deletions cut 4 bases from V and 0 bases from J, with 13 bases between. The CDR3 sequence is 16 residues long. The V gene's germline CDR1 is SEHNR and CDR2 FQNEAQ (reference sequence). This chain's CDR3 is CASSSSGRNSGNTIYF. CDR3 coding DNA: TGTGCCAGCAGCTCCTCGGGCAGGAACTCTGGAAACACCATATATTTT.

The rearrangement uses TRBV6-6 and TRBJ2-1, with D possibly being TRBD2 (5 bases). Trimming left V 6 bases short and J 1 base short, with 10 bases between. In germline, CDR1 is MNHNY, CDR2 SVGAGI (reference sequence). The CDR3 is made up of 14 amino acids. CDR3 protein: CASRTIGSYNEQFF. CDR3 bases: TGTGCCAGCAGGACTATTGGGTCCTACAATGAGCAGTTCTTC.

This clone was picked up a small number of times. This sequence joins TRBV29-1 and TRBJ1-1; tentatively, D is TRBD1 (6 bases). CDR3 length: 10 amino acids. V shed 7 bases and J shed 7 bases, with 10 bases lying between them. Germline values: CDR1 SQVTM, CDR2 ANQGSEA. The DNA for the CDR3 is TGCAGCGCCGAGGACAGTGAAGCTTTCTTT. It codes for CSAEDSEAFF.

This clone was picked up a small number of times. The CDR3 DNA reads as TGTGCCAGCTCACCATCGAGCGGGGGGCTTGATACGCAGTATTTT. This encodes CASSPSSGGLDTQYF. The chain has TRBV18 and TRBJ2-3, with TRBD2 matching over 9 bases. Per the germline V gene, CDR1 is KGHSH and CDR2 is LQKENI. Trimming cost V 2 bases and J 6 bases; bases outside gene matches: 6. The CDR3 totals 15 residues.

The chain employs TRBV5-4 and TRBJ2-1; TRBD1 is a possible D gene (6 bases). The CDR3 consists of 16 residues. V lost 3 bases and J 4 bases, leaving 17 bases between the germline ends. Germline V CDR1 and CDR2: SGHNT, YYREEE (reference sequence). The CDR3 is CASSSPGAVGYNEQFF. The CDR3 DNA follows: TGTGCCAGCAGCTCGCCAGGGGCCGTGGGGTACAATGAGCAGTTCTTC. The full variable domain, completed using reference TRBV5-4 and TRBJ2-1, is ETGVTQSPTHLIKTRGQQVTLRCSSQSGHNTVSWYQQALGQGPQFIFQYYREEENGRGNFPPRFSGLQFPNYSSELNVNALELDDSALYLCASSSPGAVGYNEQFFGPGTRLTVL.

The chain links TRBV27 to TRBJ2-5, with 16 bases identical to TRBD2. CDR3 length equals 15 residues. Germline V gives CDR1 MNHEY, CDR2 SMNVEV (reference sequence). V dropped 5 bases and J dropped 5; count of bases not matched to a gene: 2. As DNA, the CDR3 is TGTGCCAGCAGTGCGGGACTAGCGGGGGGGGAGACCCAGTACTTC. This encodes CASSAGLAGGETQYF.

Notes on this clone: Additional DNA sequences in this sample encode the identical CDR3. The chain is built from TRBV5-6 and TRBJ2-5; no definite D call. V lost 2 bases to trimming and J lost 5 bases, with 4 bases between them. The CDR3 contains 11 residues. Germline V lookup: CDR1 SGHDT, CDR2 YYEEEE. CDR3 nucleotide sequence: TGTGCCAGCAGCTTTGACGAGACCCAGTACTTC. Protein sequence: CASSFDETQYF.

The chain uses TRBV11-3 and TRBJ2-1; TRBD2 matches at 8 bases. Unmatched junction bases numbered 4, after V lost 3 bases and J lost 9 bases. The germline CDR1 and CDR2 sequences are SGHNT and YENEEA. The CDR3 has 13 residues. CDR3 region: CASSFESGGEQFF. The CDR3 coding sequence is TGTGCCAGCAGCTTCGAAAGCGGGGGTGAGCAGTTCTTC.

The rearrangement joins TRBV18 to TRBJ1-5; a weak D match, TRBD1 (5 bases). This CDR3 has 16 amino acids. Per germline, CDR1 KGHSH and CDR2 LQKENI. V lost 6 bases to trimming and J lost 2 bases, with 17 bases between them. In nucleotides, the CDR3 is TGTGCCAGCTCTCCGACCGCACCGGGGGGCAATCAGCCCCAGCATTTT. It yields the protein CASSPTAPGGNQPQHF.

This sequence joins TRBV10-2 and TRBJ1-2; the D is unclear. The germline V gene has CDR1 WSHSY and CDR2 SAAADI. Trimming shortened V by 0 bases and J by 7 bases, and 6 bases separated the two germline ends. The CDR3 has 12 amino acids. CDR3 in amino acids: CASSESRGGYTF. DNA of the CDR3: TGCGCCAGCAGTGAGTCGAGAGGTGGCTACACCTTC.

This clone was seen a few times. The chain combines TRBV2 with TRBJ1-1; D is undetermined. There are 13 residues in the CDR3. V lost 4 bases and J lost 0, with 6 bases in between. CDR1 and CDR2 from the germline V gene are SNHLY and FYNNEI. Written as DNA, the CDR3 is TGTGCCAGCAGTGTGATACTGAACACTGAAGCTTTCTTT. It codes for CASSVILNTEAFF.

This chain links TRBV7-8 with TRBJ2-7; no clear D. V was trimmed by 1 base and J by 5 bases, leaving 6 bases between them. The CDR3 runs to 12 residues. Germline CDR1 reads SGHVS; CDR2 reads FQNEAQ. The CDR3 sequence: CASSLDLNEQYF. For the CDR3, the DNA is TGTGCCAGCAGCTTAGATCTCAACGAGCAGTACTTC.